This entry is about one T cell receptor beta chain. Authors' data handling: Reference gene primer amplification yielded estimated nucleated cell counts. Only in-frame clones appear in the TCRdb table, and some are missing; sequencing was by immunoSEQ multiplex PCR. That table is the source of V, J and clone size, and D and trimming were worked out from the DNA. The data show 55,000 to 65,000 clones, around three quarters seen once. The data were obtained in a study of blood T cell repertoires in COVID-19. Study-level information: Acute-phase and convalescent COVID-19 samples originated in the United States, Italy and Spain. From T cells, B-cell-depleted T cells, or PBMCs came the material, which was cDNA or gDNA.

From germline, CDR1 is ENHRY and CDR2 SYGVKD. This CDR3 contains 14 residues. J was trimmed by 3 bases and V by 6 bases; bases with no gene match: 4. V and J are TRBV10-3 and TRBJ2-2; 7 nucleotides line up with TRBD1. This TCR derives from a man aged 60-69 years with acute or convalescent COVID-19. Specimen: peripheral blood. The CDR3 DNA reads as TGTGCCATCAGATTCGACAGGGACACCGGGGAGCTGTTTTTT. Its translation is CAIRFDRDTGELFF.